Listed here is a single T cell receptor (beta chain). Its antigen is unidentified. Assay: immunoSEQ multiplex PCR; the TCRdb copy retains only in-frame clones and omits some. The profile shows more than 40,000 clones, 80% to 90% of them singletons. The CDR3 sequence is 14 residues long. CDR1 and CDR2 (germline): MNHNY, SVGAGI (reference sequence). Trimming removed 7 bases at V and 3 bases at J, with 12 bases between. These data come from a study of OX40 agonist ivuxolimab in advanced cancers. The overall study: Enrollees could have had prior anti-PD-1, anti-PD-L1 or anti-CTLA-4 therapy, which over 35% had received.

General study findings and limits: Partial responders at 0.1-3.0 mg/kg had among the lowest clonal expansion. The investigators did not determine what antigen specificity the expanded peripheral T cells had. Doses of 0.1 to 3.0 mg/kg were accompanied by clonal expansion of CD4+ and CD8+ blood T cells by week 6.

The V gene is TRBV6-6, the J gene TRBJ2-2; D gene ambiguous. This receptor was identified in an adult with an advanced solid tumor such as melanoma, head and neck, liver or kidney cancer. The source was CD4+ or CD8+ T cells sorted from blood, collected in a trial of the OX40 agonist ivuxolimab. As DNA, the CDR3 is TGTGCCAGCATCTGGCAACCCCACACCGGGGAGCTGTTTTTT. It is translated as CASIWQPHTGELFF.